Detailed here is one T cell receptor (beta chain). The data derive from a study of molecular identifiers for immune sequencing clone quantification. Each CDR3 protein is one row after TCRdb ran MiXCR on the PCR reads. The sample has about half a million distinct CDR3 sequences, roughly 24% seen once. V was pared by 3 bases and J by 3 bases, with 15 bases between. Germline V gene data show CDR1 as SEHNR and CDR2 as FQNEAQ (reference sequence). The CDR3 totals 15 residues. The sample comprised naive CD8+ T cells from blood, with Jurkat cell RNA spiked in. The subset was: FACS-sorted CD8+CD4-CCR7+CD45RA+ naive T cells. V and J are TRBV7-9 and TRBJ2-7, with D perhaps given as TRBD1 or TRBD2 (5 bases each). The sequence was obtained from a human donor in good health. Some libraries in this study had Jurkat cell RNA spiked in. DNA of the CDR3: TGTGCCAGCAGCTTCTATGAGGGGATTGGCTACGAGCAGTACTTC. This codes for CASSFYEGIGYEQYF.